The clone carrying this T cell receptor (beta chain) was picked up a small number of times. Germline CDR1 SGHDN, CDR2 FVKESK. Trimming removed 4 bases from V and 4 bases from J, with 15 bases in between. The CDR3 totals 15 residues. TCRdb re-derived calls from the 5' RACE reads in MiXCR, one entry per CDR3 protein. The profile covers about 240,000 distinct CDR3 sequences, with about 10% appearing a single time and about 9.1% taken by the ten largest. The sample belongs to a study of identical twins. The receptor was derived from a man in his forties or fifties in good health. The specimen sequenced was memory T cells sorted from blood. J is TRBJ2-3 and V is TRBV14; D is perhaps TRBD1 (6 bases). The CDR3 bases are TGTGCCAGCAGCCCTACAGGGCGAGGGGCAGATACGCAGTATTTT. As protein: CASSPTGRGADTQYF.